Only a few counts were recorded for the clone carrying this T cell receptor beta chain. Its antigen remains unknown. This sample is drawn from a study of regulatory T cells in long-lasting Graves disease. At the level of the study: Patients with new Graves' disease had used antithyroid drugs below 3 months.

Time point specified: newly diagnosed GD, antithyroid drugs for less than 3 months. The TCR library was made from RNA that had been extracted from PBMCs in TRIzol. Arm-PCR of CDR3 regions and iRepertoire HTBI primers were used to build TCR beta libraries. TCRdb re-called the multiplex PCR reads with MiXCR, one entry per CDR3 protein. The sample has just over 600,000 distinct CDR3 sequences, under 20% seen once. Study-level points and caveats: Blood alone, not thyroid tissue, was studied.

This CDR3 has 14 residues. Germline V gives CDR1 LNHNV, CDR2 YYDKDF (reference sequence). Trimming pared 8 bases from V and 0 bases from J, leaving 13 bases between. This same sample was also taken into another study, of T cells in Graves' hyperthyroidism and ophthalmopathy.

The material sequenced was peripheral blood mononuclear cells (PBMCs), taken at new diagnosis, from a patient treated with antithyroid drugs. The genes are TRBV15 and TRBJ1-1; weak D call: TRBD1 (5 bases). The receptor comes from a woman in her thirties with Graves disease. The CDR3 DNA follows: TGTGCCACCCGAATGGGGCAGATGAACACTGAAGCTTTCTTT. Protein product: CATRMGQMNTEAFF.